A selection of T cell receptor beta chains follows, all from one sample in a study of blood T cell repertoires in COVID-19. The table came from immunoSEQ multiplex PCR; TCRdb's copy has only in-frame clones and leaves some out. The sample holds approximately 90,000 clones, 85% seen once. Sequenced sample: peripheral blood. These receptor sequences come from a man in his sixties with acute or convalescent COVID-19. Each CDR3 is given with its conserved first and last residue. The D gene is left open where the match is weak. Expanded clones get a size class; other rows say once, few or many, or leave the size out.

TRBJ1-5	TRBV19	NA	TRBD1	TGTGCCAGTACCTCCGGGACAGGGGATCAGCCCCAGCATTTT	CASTSGTGDQPQHF
TRBJ1-5	TRBV19	NA	TRBD1	TGTGCCAGTAGTTTTGATGTACAGGGGTGGGATAGCAATCAGCCCCAGCATTTT	CASSFDVQGWDSNQPQHF
TRBJ2-7	TRBV5-4	NA	NA	TGTGCCAGCAGCACTCGGGATCCCGTCAAGGAGCAGTACTTC	CASSTRDPVKEQYF
TRBJ2-1	TRBV6-1	NA	TRBD2	TGTGCCAGCAGTGACCCGGGAGGGACCTTAGAGCAGTTCTTC	CASSDPGGTLEQFF
TRBJ1-1	TRBV9	NA	TRBD1	TGTGCCAGCAGCTTGCTCGGGACAGCTGAAGCTTTCTTT	CASSLLGTAEAFF
TRBJ1-5	TRBV12-3/TRBV12-4	few	NA	TGTGCCAGCAGTTTAGATTTCGATCAGCCCCAGCATTTT	CASSLDFDQPQHF
TRBJ2-1	TRBV5-1	NA	TRBD1	TGCGCCAGCACCGGACAGGGACCTTACAATGAGCAGTTCTTC	CASTGQGPYNEQFF
TRBJ2-7	TRBV5-1	NA	TRBD1	TGCGCCAGCAGCCCCGGTTTAGGGACAGGGGACGAGCAGTACTTC	CASSPGLGTGDEQYF
TRBJ2-5	TRBV2	NA	NA	TGTGCCAGCAGTGAAGGTTCAGGGGTTGAGACCCAGTACTTC	CASSEGSGVETQYF
TRBJ2-1	TRBV21-1	NA	NA	TGTGCCAGCAGTCCCTCCAGGGGTTCCTACAATGAGCAGTTCTTC	CASSPSRGSYNEQFF
TRBJ2-3	TRBV5-4	NA	NA	TGTGCCAGCAACCCGGGAGTTCGTAGCACAGATACGCAGTATTTT	CASNPGVRSTDTQYF
TRBJ2-7	TRBV12-3/TRBV12-4	once	NA	TGTGCCAGCAGTTTGAGGCGGTCGTACGAGCAGTACTTC	CASSLRRSYEQYF
TRBJ2-3	TRBV5-1	NA	NA	TGCGCCAGCAGCTTGGGACAGCCCCATCAAACGCAGTATTTT	CASSLGQPHQTQYF
TRBJ2-7	TRBV19	few	NA	TGTGCCAGTAGTATAACGGGGGGCTCGTACGAGCAGTACTTC	CASSITGGSYEQYF
TRBJ2-2	TRBV5-6	NA	NA	TGTGCCAGCAGCTTGTTCGTTACACCGGGGGAGCTGTTTTTT	CASSLFVTPGELFF